This T cell receptor beta chain was profiled in a study of blood T cell repertoires in COVID-19. Overall study: Acute and convalescent COVID-19 specimens originated in the United States, Italy and Spain. PBMCs, B-cell-depleted T cells, or T cells provided the cDNA or gDNA that made up the material.

Authors' analysis steps: By means of reference gene primer amplification, nucleated cell counts were estimated. Clones were sequenced by immunoSEQ multiplex PCR, and TCRdb holds only the in-frame ones, with some missing. D and trimming come from the DNA, and the V and J calls and clone size come from that table. The data hold around 64,000 clones, with more than 80% observed a single time. CDR1 MNHEY and CDR2 SVGAGI come from the germline V gene. CDR3 size: 15 residues. Trimming cost V 4 bases and J 4 bases; bases outside gene matches: 8. The receptor's source is a man aged 25 to 45 with acute or convalescent COVID-19. Sequenced sample: peripheral blood. The gene calls are TRBV6-5 and TRBJ2-3, with 7 bases matching TRBD1. In DNA, the CDR3 is TGTGCCAGCAGTTCCCGACAGGGTCGGCCAGATACGCAGTATTTT. As protein: CASSSRQGRPDTQYF.